Listed below are T cell receptor beta chains from one sample, sequenced in a study of blood T cell repertoires in COVID-19. Sequenced by immunoSEQ multiplex PCR; TCRdb stores in-frame clones only, minus some. The sample yields roughly 100,000 clones, approximately 88% seen once. Sequencing was done on a sample of peripheral blood. Receptors were obtained from a woman in her sixties or seventies with acute or convalescent COVID-19. Each CDR3 is given with its conserved first and last residue. A D gene is named only where the DNA matches it firmly. Rows give clone size only sometimes, using once, few, many, or a class for an expanded clone.

CDR3: CASNIPTNEKLFF; DNA: TGTGCCAGCAATATTCCCACTAATGAAAAACTGTTTTTT; D: -; J: TRBJ1-4; V: TRBV2; size: -
CDR3: CASVQVEQYF; DNA: TGTGCCAGCGTTCAGGTCGAGCAGTACTTC; D: -; J: TRBJ2-7; V: TRBV2; size: -
CDR3: CAISVQGDETQYF; DNA: TGTGCCATCAGTGTACAGGGCGATGAGACCCAGTACTTC; D: -; J: TRBJ2-5; V: TRBV10-3; size: -
CDR3: CASGGGHKETQYF; DNA: TGCGCCAGCGGAGGCGGGCACAAAGAGACCCAGTACTTC; D: -; J: TRBJ2-5; V: TRBV5-1; size: -
CDR3: CASSWGLAGPSDEQFF; DNA: TGCGCCAGCAGCTGGGGACTAGCGGGGCCCTCGGATGAGCAGTTCTTC; D: TRBD2; J: TRBJ2-1; V: TRBV5-1; size: -
CDR3: CASSLEGQGPTDTQYF; DNA: TGCGCCAGCAGCTTGGAGGGACAGGGACCCACAGATACGCAGTATTTT; D: TRBD1; J: TRBJ2-3; V: TRBV5-1; size: once
CDR3: CAWSGASWGYTF; DNA: TGTGCCTGGAGTGGGGCCTCTTGGGGCTACACCTTC; D: -; J: TRBJ1-2; V: TRBV30; size: -
CDR3: CASSVLNQPQHF; DNA: TGTGCCAGTAGTGTCCTCAATCAGCCCCAGCATTTT; D: -; J: TRBJ1-5; V: TRBV19; size: -
CDR3: CASSSPRTRTYSYNEQFF; DNA: TGTGCCAGCAGCTCCCCCCGGACTCGAACCTACTCCTACAATGAGCAGTTCTTC; D: -; J: TRBJ2-1; V: TRBV7-6; size: once
CDR3: CASSIRRGRLNTEAFF; DNA: TGTGCCAGTAGTATAAGAAGGGGCCGCCTGAACACTGAAGCTTTCTTT; D: -; J: TRBJ1-1; V: TRBV19; size: -
CDR3: CASSPLPVAGGRIADTQYF; DNA: TGTGCCAGCTCTCCCCTTCCCGTAGCGGGAGGGCGTATCGCAGATACGCAGTATTTT; D: TRBD2; J: TRBJ2-3; V: TRBV18; size: -
CDR3: CASTDYRGTGELFF; DNA: TGTGCCAGCACTGACTACAGGGGGACCGGGGAGCTGTTTTTT; D: TRBD1; J: TRBJ2-2; V: TRBV7-2; size: once
CDR3: CASTIYTTGDGYTF; DNA: TGTGCCAGCACCATTTATACGACAGGGGATGGCTACACCTTC; D: TRBD1; J: TRBJ1-2; V: TRBV28; size: once
CDR3: CAWSVLAGDTQYF; DNA: TGTGCCTGGAGTGTACTAGCGGGAGATACGCAGTATTTT; D: TRBD2; J: TRBJ2-3; V: TRBV30; size: -
CDR3: CASSSSRTYITGALNTEAFF; DNA: TGTGCCAGCAGTTCCTCACGAACTTACATAACAGGGGCTCTGAACACTGAAGCTTTCTTT; D: TRBD1; J: TRBJ1-1; V: TRBV28; size: -
CDR3: CASSIPRLAGGLDTQYF; DNA: TGTGCCAGTAGTATCCCCCGACTAGCGGGAGGGCTGGATACGCAGTATTTT; D: TRBD2; J: TRBJ2-3; V: TRBV19; size: -